The present T cell receptor (beta chain) was sequenced within a study of graft-versus-host responses after intestinal transplantation. Turning to the study itself: Recipients got multivisceral, liver-intestinal, or isolated intestinal transplants. Findings of the study overall: Detection of GvH clones occurred in recipient marrow, and some had their first appearance in ileum or blood.

The length of the CDR3 is 18 residues. The V gene end was trimmed by 5 bases and the J gene end by 2 bases; junction bases not matched to a gene: 14. The V gene's germline CDR1 is KGHSH and CDR2 LQKENI. With some 200,000 irradiated, violet-dye-labeled stimulator cells, some 200,000 CFSE-labeled responder cells were plated. Proliferating responders of the CD3+CD4+ and CD3+CD8+ phenotypes with low CFSE were sorted after the reaction. Repertoires were generated with immunoSEQ multiplex PCR, while TCRdb's copy carries only in-frame clones and drops some. This sample has around 13,000 clones, with less than 40% found just once.

The sample here was alloreactive CD8+ T cells from a mixed lymphocyte reaction culture, taken before intestinal transplant. Subset reported: CFSE-low proliferating T cells sorted from approximately 6-day pre-transplant mixed lymphocyte reaction (GvH or HvG direction). V is TRBV18 and J is TRBJ2-3; 9 bases line up with TRBD2. The TCR sequence derives from a human patient who received an intestinal transplant. Written as DNA, the CDR3 is TGTGCCAGCTCATCTTGGAGGGTAGCGGGGGTGATCACAGATACGCAGTATTTT. The encoded protein is CASSSWRVAGVITDTQYF.